One and the same sample provided the 21 T cell receptor beta chains below, sequenced in a study of T cell changes during pregnancy in multiple sclerosis. Produced via immunoSEQ multiplex PCR; TCRdb's table is partial and in-frame only. The table records fewer than 65,000 clones, 92% of them present only once. The sample was CD4+ T cells from peripheral blood mononuclear cells, taken after pregnancy. The receptors here all came from a female donor with multiple sclerosis, enrolled in a pregnancy study.

The V and J genes are TRBV30 and TRBJ1-4; 7 nucleotides agree with TRBD1. The ends lost 5 bases at V and 8 bases at J; junction bases unmatched: 5. Germline-derived CDR1 and CDR2 are GTSNPN and SVGIG (reference sequence). This CDR3 has 12 residues. The CDR3 protein is CAWDRAGEKLFF. The CDR3, as DNA: TGTGCCTGGGACAGGGCGGGGGAAAAACTGTTTTTT.

J is TRBJ1-5 and V is TRBV11-2; D call uncertain. CDR1 SGHAT and CDR2 FQNNGV come from the germline V gene. This CDR3 region has 15 residues. V lost 1 base to trimming and J lost 3 bases, with 10 bases between them. The CDR3 DNA follows: TGTGCCAGCAGCTTAGTTCGGGTATACAATCAGCCCCAGCATTTT. Translated: CASSLVRVYNQPQHF. Complete variable domain (other parts from reference TRBV11-2 and TRBJ1-5): EAGVAQSPRYKIIEKRQSVAFWCNPISGHATLYWYQQILGQGPKLLIQFQNNGVVDDSQLPKDRFSAERLKGVDSTLKIQPAKLEDSAVYLCASSLVRVYNQPQHFGDGTRLSIL.

This clone has only one observation. V and J are TRBV5-4 and TRBJ2-7; 11 nucleotides agree with TRBD1. The germline V gene encodes CDR1 SGHNT and CDR2 YYREEE (reference sequence). The CDR3 runs 16 residues. V shed 0 bases, J shed 5 bases, and the junction held 7 bases outside the gene matches. CDR3 loop: CASSLGIRTGGHEQYF. The CDR3 nucleotides are TGTGCCAGCAGCTTGGGAATAAGGACAGGGGGCCACGAGCAGTACTTC.

By frequency in the sample, this clone is medium-sized. V is TRBV7-6 and J is TRBJ2-2; D unclear. From germline, CDR1 is SGHVS and CDR2 FNYEAQ. The CDR3 runs 15 residues. The V end was cut by 0 bases, the J end by 0 bases, with 5 bases between. CDR3 sequence: CASSLASSNTGELFF. Written as DNA, the CDR3 is TGTGCCAGCAGCTTAGCCAGTTCGAACACCGGGGAGCTGTTTTTT.

The chain is built from TRBV27 and TRBJ2-1; the match to TRBD2 covers 7 bases. The CDR3 has 15 amino acids. Germline V gene lookup returns CDR1 MNHEY and CDR2 SMNVEV (reference sequence). Germline trimming cut 3 bases from V and 8 bases from J; bases unmatched to any gene: 10. Here the CDR3 DNA reads TGTGCCAGCAGTTTTCGGCGGGGGAGCCACCATGAGCAGTTCTTC. Protein product: CASSFRRGSHHEQFF.

V usage is TRBV6-5 and J usage is TRBJ1-2; possible D gene TRBD1, 5 bases. Germline V gene lookup returns CDR1 MNHEY and CDR2 SVGAGI. CDR3 length equals 15 residues. Deletions cut 7 bases from V and 7 bases from J, with 22 bases between. The CDR3 here is CASIRDGTTGSGYTF. The DNA for the CDR3 is TGTGCCAGCATCCGAGACGGAACAACAGGTAGTGGCTACACCTTC.

CDR3 region: CASSLGLSWGQGDEKLFF. DNA for the CDR3: TGCGCCAGCAGCTTGGGTCTATCGTGGGGACAGGGAGATGAAAAACTGTTTTTT. The chain uses TRBV5-1 and TRBJ1-4; TRBD1 matches 9 bases. Germline V lookup: CDR1 SGHRS, CDR2 YFSETQ. The length of the CDR3 is 18 residues. Trimming at V came to 0 bases and at J to 6 bases, leaving 12 bases not matched to a gene.

The chain links TRBV7-9 to TRBJ2-3; possibly TRBD2 for D (5 bases). V lost 1 base and J lost 0, with 11 bases in between. In germline, CDR1 is SEHNR, CDR2 FQNEAQ (reference sequence). This CDR3 is 16 amino acids long. The CDR3 loop is CASSLGSGYSTDTQYF. The CDR3 DNA sequence: TGTGCCAGCAGCTTAGGGTCGGGATACAGCACAGATACGCAGTATTTT.

This clone was seen just once. The chain joins TRBV19 to TRBJ2-1; 8 bases fit TRBD2. The germline CDR1 and CDR2 sequences are LNHDA and SQIVND (reference sequence). The CDR3 runs 18 residues. With V trimmed by 5 bases and J by 2 bases, 14 bases remained unmatched. For the CDR3, the DNA is TGTGCCAGTAGTGGGCTAATGGCGGGAGGACTTCCCTACAATGAGCAGTTCTTC. It is translated as CASSGLMAGGLPYNEQFF.

The chain joins TRBV5-1 to TRBJ1-1; the D gene is possibly TRBD1 (6 bases). Looked up from germline, CDR1 is SGHRS and CDR2 is YFSETQ. This CDR3 contains 15 residues. Trimming pared 6 bases from V and 0 bases from J, leaving 15 bases between. The CDR3 here is CASKRAGQMNTEAFF. CDR3 nucleotides: TGCGCCAGCAAAAGGGCCGGACAGATGAACACTGAAGCTTTCTTT.

The J gene is TRBJ2-5, the V gene TRBV7-6; TRBD1 aligns across 9 bases. The CDR3 extends over 14 amino acids. CDR1 is SGHVS, CDR2 FNYEAQ, per germline. V lost 6 bases to trimming and J lost 6 bases; unmatched junction nucleotides: 8. The CDR3 nucleotides are TGTGCCAGCAGTTCTACAGGGGGCGAGAAGACCCAGTACTTC. The encoded protein is CASSSTGGEKTQYF.

The chain couples TRBV19 to TRBJ2-7; 8 positions agree with TRBD2. CDR1 and CDR2 (germline): LNHDA, SQIVND (reference sequence). The J segment lost 6 bases and the V segment lost 6 bases, leaving 7 bases of the junction unmatched. CDR3 length: 13 amino acids. In DNA form, the CDR3 reads TGTGCCAGTAGGTCCTTAGCGGGAAGCGAGCAGTACTTC. Translating it yields CASRSLAGSEQYF.

This chain connects TRBV10-3 to TRBJ2-2, with 7 positions matching TRBD2. The ends lost 3 bases at V and 2 bases at J; junction bases unmatched: 3. This CDR3 is 15 amino acids long. CDR1 is ENHRY, CDR2 SYGVKD, per germline. DNA for the CDR3: TGTGCCATCAGTGATCTGGGACTAAACACCGGGGAGCTGTTTTTT. This sequence encodes CAISDLGLNTGELFF.

V gene TRBV5-4 combines with J gene TRBJ1-2, with 9 nucleotides matching TRBD1. This CDR3 has 12 amino acids. Per germline, CDR1 SGHNT and CDR2 YYREEE (reference sequence). V lost 0 bases, J lost 13 bases, and 4 bases stayed unmatched. The CDR3 DNA follows: TGTGCCAGCAGCTTGGCGGGGACAGGGCCCACCTTC. Translated: CASSLAGTGPTF.

J is TRBJ1-1 and V is TRBV2; D may be TRBD1 (5 bases). Deletions cut 4 bases from V and 1 base from J, with 10 bases between. In germline, CDR1 is SNHLY, CDR2 FYNNEI. The CDR3 length is 14 residues. This CDR3 reads CASSVRDGNTEAFF. The CDR3 DNA reads TGTGCCAGCAGTGTCAGGGATGGGAACACTGAAGCTTTCTTT.

V is TRBV2 and J is TRBJ2-5; 7 positions match TRBD1. Germline lookup yields CDR1 SNHLY and CDR2 FYNNEI. This CDR3 has 13 amino acids. J was trimmed by 6 bases and V by 9 bases; bases with no gene match: 10. CDR3 protein: CASYKTGLKTQYF. CDR3 in DNA: TGTGCCAGTTATAAGACAGGGTTAAAGACCCAGTACTTC.

CDR3 residues: CASSRTRSDYEQFF. The CDR3 DNA follows: TGTGCCAGTAGTAGAACCCGGAGTGACTATGAGCAGTTCTTC. The chain joins TRBV19 to TRBJ2-1, with unresolved D. The CDR3 sequence is 14 residues long. Deletions cut 4 bases from V and 8 bases from J, with 15 bases between. Germline V gives CDR1 LNHDA, CDR2 SQIVND (reference sequence).

The V call is TRBV7-2, the J call TRBJ1-1; a possible D gene is TRBD1 (6 bases). The V and J ends lost 0 bases and 6 bases respectively, with 17 bases between them. The CDR3 is made up of 16 amino acids. CDR1 SGHTA and CDR2 FQGNSA come from the germline V gene. CDR3 in amino acids: CASSLALGARIAEAFF. The CDR3 DNA reads TGTGCCAGCAGCTTAGCTCTGGGGGCGCGTATCGCTGAAGCTTTCTTT.

The chain has TRBV27 and TRBJ1-1; D uncertain. Trimming shortened V by 6 bases and J by 5 bases, and 16 bases separated the two germline ends. The germline CDR1 and CDR2 sequences are MNHEY and SMNVEV (reference sequence). CDR3 size: 14 residues. The DNA of the CDR3 is TGTGCCAGCAGATATAGGTTGGGAGGAACTGAAGCTTTCTTT. Protein product: CASRYRLGGTEAFF.

The chain combines TRBV18 with TRBJ2-1; D is unresolved. Germline CDR1 is KGHSH and CDR2 is LQKENI. V lost 6 bases to trimming and J lost 7 bases, with 7 bases between them. This CDR3 has 11 residues. DNA of the CDR3: TGTGCCAGCTCGGAAGCGAATGAGCAGTTCTTC. This encodes CASSEANEQFF.

The V and J genes are TRBV18 and TRBJ1-1; TRBD1 agrees at 8 bases. The germline CDR1 and CDR2 sequences are KGHSH and LQKENI. The CDR3 is made up of 13 amino acids. V was pared by 5 bases and J by 4 bases, with 3 bases of the junction left unmatched. The CDR3 loop is CASSSGTGTEAFF. The CDR3 DNA follows: TGTGCCAGCTCATCCGGGACAGGCACTGAAGCTTTCTTT.